One and the same sample provided the 3 T cell receptor beta chains below, sequenced in a study of Graves' ophthalmopathy and Graves' hyperthyroidism. The TCR beta CDR3 regions underwent amplification from RNA transcripts. First-round RT-PCR employed HTBI primers, with a second-round multiplex PCR after it. In TCRdb, the multiplex PCR reads were re-called with MiXCR into one record per CDR3 protein. The data hold about 1.2 million distinct CDR3 sequences, with 35% to 40% observed a single time. Sequencing input: peripheral blood or thyroid tissue (not recorded which). Source of these receptors: an adult man with Graves' hyperthyroidism.

This chain uses TRBV11-3 with TRBJ1-1; maybe TRBD1 (6 bases). The CDR3 has 14 residues. The V gene's germline CDR1 is SGHNT and CDR2 YENEEA. V was shortened by 3 bases and J by 3 bases, with 11 bases between the two germline ends. The CDR3 region is CASSLQGMDTEAFF. The CDR3 region has the DNA TGTGCCAGCAGCTTGCAGGGGATGGACACTGAAGCTTTCTTT.

The chain uses TRBV9 and TRBJ2-7; D is possibly TRBD2 (5 bases). Germline lookup yields CDR1 SGDLS and CDR2 YYNGEE. The CDR3 contains 13 residues. The CDR3 region is CGTSEGRTYEQYF. The CDR3 DNA sequence: TGTGGTACGTCCGAGGGTAGAACCTACGAGCAGTACTTC.

The J gene is TRBJ1-1, the V gene TRBV18, with D tentatively TRBD1 (5 bases). Trimming removed 4 bases at V and 4 bases at J, with 13 bases between. CDR3 length equals 14 residues. The germline V gene has CDR1 KGHSH and CDR2 LQKENI. The CDR3 DNA reads TGTGCCAGCTCACAGGGCGGGGCCGGCACTGAAGCTTTCTTT. This codes for CASSQGGAGTEAFF. The variable domain in full, with the rest retrieved from reference TRBV18 and TRBJ1-1, is NAGVMQNPRHLVRRRGQEARLRCSPMKGHSHVYWYRQLPEEGLKFMVYLQKENIIDESGMPKERFSAEFPKEGPSILRIQQVVRGDSAAYFCASSQGGAGTEAFFGQGTRLTVV.